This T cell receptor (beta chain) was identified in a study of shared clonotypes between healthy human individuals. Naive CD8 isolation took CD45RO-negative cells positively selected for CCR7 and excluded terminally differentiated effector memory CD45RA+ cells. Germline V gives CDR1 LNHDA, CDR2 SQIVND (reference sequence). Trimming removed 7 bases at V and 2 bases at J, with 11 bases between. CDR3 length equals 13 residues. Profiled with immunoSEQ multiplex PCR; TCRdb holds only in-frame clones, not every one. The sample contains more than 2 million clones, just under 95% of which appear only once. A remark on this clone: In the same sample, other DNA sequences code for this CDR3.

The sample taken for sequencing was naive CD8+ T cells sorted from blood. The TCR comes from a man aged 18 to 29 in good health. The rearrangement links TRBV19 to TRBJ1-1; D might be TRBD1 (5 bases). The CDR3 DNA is TGTGCCAGTAACCTGGGACCTAACACTGAAGCTTTCTTT. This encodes CASNLGPNTEAFF.